This TCR beta chain was documented in a study of T-cell reconstitution after alpha-beta-depleted transplantation in children. Study-wide results and limits: T-cell numbers and diversity one year post-transplant derived largely from freshly generated T cells. It was reported that alpha-beta T cells came from several hundred expanded graft clones (about two months after transplant). The high TCRbeta diversity at day 60 in some patients came from surviving recipient T cells and thymic progenitors.

To note about this clonotype: Its antigen is unidentified.

The length of the CDR3 is 18 residues. V was shortened by 5 bases and J by 1 base, with 23 bases between the two germline ends. It was with unique molecular identifiers that the TCRbeta library was prepared. TCRdb recomputed calls from the PCR reads with MiXCR, one row per CDR3 protein. The table includes 600,000 or so distinct CDR3 sequences, about 21% detected once. The chain joins TRBV12-3 or TRBV12-4 to TRBJ1-1; D might be TRBD1 (5 bases). The input for sequencing was PBMCs, mostly from graft donor cells, taken 360 days after TCRalphabeta/CD19-depleted stem cell transplant. The sequence derives from a boy younger than two who had a stem cell transplant for acute myeloid leukemia, so the T cells may come from the graft donor. The CDR3 DNA reads as TGTGCCAGCAGTCCCGTCGCCAGGGTAGCAGTTCCGAACACTGAAGCTTTCTTT. The encoded protein is CASSPVARVAVPNTEAFF.